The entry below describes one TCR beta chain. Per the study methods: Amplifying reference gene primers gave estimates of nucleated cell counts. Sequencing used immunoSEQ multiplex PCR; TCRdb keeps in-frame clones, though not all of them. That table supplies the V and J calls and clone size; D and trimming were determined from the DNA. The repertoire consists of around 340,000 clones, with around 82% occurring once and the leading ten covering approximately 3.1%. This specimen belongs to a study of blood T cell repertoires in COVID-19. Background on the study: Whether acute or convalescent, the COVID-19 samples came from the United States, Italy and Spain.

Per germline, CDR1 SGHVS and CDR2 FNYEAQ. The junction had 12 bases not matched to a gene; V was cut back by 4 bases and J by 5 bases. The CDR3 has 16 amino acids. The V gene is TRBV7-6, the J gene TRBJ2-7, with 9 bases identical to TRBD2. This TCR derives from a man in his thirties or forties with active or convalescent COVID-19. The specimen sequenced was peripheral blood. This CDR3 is CASSSSGRGGLHEQYF. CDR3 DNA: TGTGCCAGCAGCTCCTCCGGGCGGGGGGGCCTCCACGAGCAGTACTTC.